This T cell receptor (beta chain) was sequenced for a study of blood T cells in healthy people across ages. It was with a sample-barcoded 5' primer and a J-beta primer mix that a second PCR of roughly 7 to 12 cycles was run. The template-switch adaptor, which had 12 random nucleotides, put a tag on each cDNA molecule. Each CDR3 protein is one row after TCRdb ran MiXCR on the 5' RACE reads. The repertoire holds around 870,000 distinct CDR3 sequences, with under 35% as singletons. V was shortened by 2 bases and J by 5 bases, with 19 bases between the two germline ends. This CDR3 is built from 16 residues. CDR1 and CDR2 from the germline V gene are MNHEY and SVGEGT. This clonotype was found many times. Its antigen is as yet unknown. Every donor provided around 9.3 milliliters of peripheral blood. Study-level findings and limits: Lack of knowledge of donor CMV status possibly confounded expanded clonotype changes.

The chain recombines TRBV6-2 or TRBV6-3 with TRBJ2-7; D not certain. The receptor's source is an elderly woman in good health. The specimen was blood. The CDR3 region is CASSYVVRAGTNEQYF. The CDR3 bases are TGTGCCAGCAGTTACGTTGTCCGGGCAGGTACTAACGAGCAGTACTTC.